This T cell receptor beta chain was obtained from a study of blood T cell repertoires in COVID-19. Study-level information: Acute and convalescent COVID-19 specimens originated in the United States, Italy and Spain.

The germline CDR1 and CDR2 sequences are SNHLY and FYNNEI. This CDR3 is built from 13 residues. V lost 3 bases and J 12 bases, leaving 15 bases between the germline ends. Method: immunoSEQ multiplex PCR; TCRdb's copy keeps in-frame clones and lacks some. The repertoire holds over 150,000 clones, with 88% as singletons. The genes are TRBV2 and TRBJ2-1, with D unclear. This TCR was recovered from a man aged 50-60 years with COVID-19, enrolled during active disease. The specimen sequenced was peripheral blood. CDR3 sequence reads: CASSDNQRFVQFF. Here the CDR3 DNA reads TGTGCCAGCAGTGATAACCAGAGGTTTGTGCAGTTCTTC.